A single sample gave rise to the 13 T cell receptor beta chains below, sequenced in a study of vaccination and CD4 T cells after COVID-19. Treatment reported: roughly ten-day PBMC culture with coronavirus spike peptide pools or control peptides (ViraFEST assay). Oncomine TCR Beta short-read sequencing was applied to DNA from cultured CD4+ T cells. MiXCR, run by TCRdb on the PCR reads, gives a single entry per CDR3 protein. The table lists about 8,300 distinct CDR3 sequences, less than 60% of them singletons. These receptors have no identified antigens. Sequenced input: CD4+ T cells from blood, cultured in vitro. Receptors were obtained from a human donor who had recovered from COVID-19.

The chain combines TRBV6-1 with TRBJ1-4, with D possibly TRBD1 on 5 matching bases. The CDR3 loop spans 15 amino acids. CDR1 and CDR2 (germline): MNHNS, SASEGT. The V and J ends lost 4 bases and 7 bases respectively, with 16 bases between them. Here the CDR3 DNA reads TGTGCCAGCAGTGGGAGGGGCCTTGCGGGTGAAAAACTGTTTTTT. Translated: CASSGRGLAGEKLFF.

J is TRBJ1-4 and V is TRBV28; no reliable D call. Trimming removed 7 bases at V and 8 bases at J, with 17 bases between. In germline, CDR1 is MDHEN, CDR2 SYDVKM. This CDR3 has 14 residues. Written as DNA, the CDR3 is TGTGCCAGCACCCTCGCGTCGGGTCGGGAAAAACTGTTTTTT. Encoded protein: CASTLASGREKLFF. Complete variable domain (other parts from reference TRBV28 and TRBJ1-4): DVKVTQSSRYLVKRTGEKVFLECVQDMDHENMFWYRQDPGLGLRLIYFSYDVKMKEKGDIPEGYSVSREKKERFSLILESASTNQTSMYLCASTLASGREKLFFGSGTQLSVL.

This sequence joins TRBV10-3 and TRBJ2-1; no clear D gene. This CDR3 contains 15 residues. The V and J ends lost 3 bases and 2 bases respectively, with 11 bases between them. Germline lookup yields CDR1 ENHRY and CDR2 SYGVKD. Here the CDR3 reads CAISDSYTTYNEQFF. The CDR3, as DNA: TGTGCCATCAGTGATAGTTACACTACCTACAATGAGCAGTTCTTC.

The gene calls are TRBV20-1 and TRBJ1-5, with 8 bases lining up with TRBD1. Germline CDR1 and CDR2: DFQATT and SNEGSKA (reference sequence). This CDR3 region has 16 residues. V dropped 6 bases and J dropped 4; count of bases not matched to a gene: 14. The CDR3 nucleotides read TGCAGTGCCTACCCCCCGACAGGGGACCAGAATCAGCCCCAGCATTTT. Protein product: CSAYPPTGDQNQPQHF.

This sequence joins TRBV19 and TRBJ1-1; tentative D call: TRBD1 (6 bases). Germline CDR1 LNHDA, CDR2 SQIVND (reference sequence). The V gene lost 2 bases and the J gene lost 1 base, with 8 bases spanning the gap. This CDR3 is built from 14 residues. CDR3 amino acids: CASSITGSNTEAFF. The CDR3 nucleotides are TGTGCCAGTAGTATAACAGGGTCGAACACTGAAGCTTTCTTT.

This clonotype has only a few counts. The chain is built from TRBV6-5 and TRBJ1-2, with 9 nucleotides matching TRBD1. V gave up 4 bases and J gave up 6 bases; unmatched junction bases: 9. Germline CDR1 reads MNHEY; CDR2 reads SVGAGI. The CDR3 loop spans 15 amino acids. As DNA, the CDR3 is TGTGCCAGCAGTTCCCTGGGACAGGGCGATAATGGCTACACCTTC. This sequence encodes CASSSLGQGDNGYTF.

The genes are TRBV6-1 and TRBJ1-2; D gene ambiguous. The CDR3 is 12 residues long. The V gene's germline CDR1 is MNHNS and CDR2 SASEGT. The V end was cut by 5 bases, the J end by 2 bases, with 6 bases between. The CDR3 coding sequence is TGTGCCAGCAGTAAGATCAACTATGGCTACACCTTC. This sequence encodes CASSKINYGYTF.

There are a few counts of this clonotype. V is TRBV7-8 and J is TRBJ1-5; no reliable D call. This CDR3 spans 17 amino acids. Germline V gives CDR1 SGHVS, CDR2 FQNEAQ. Trimming left V 1 base short and J 3 bases short, with 16 bases between. CDR3 protein: CASSLGSTGDFNQPQHF. The CDR3 DNA reads TGTGCCAGCAGCTTAGGCTCAACGGGAGACTTCAATCAGCCCCAGCATTTT.

The chain uses TRBV7-2 and TRBJ1-2, with D unresolved. This CDR3 comprises 14 residues. V was shortened by 5 bases and J by 8 bases, with 18 bases between the two germline ends. Per the germline V gene, CDR1 is SGHTA and CDR2 is FQGNSA. The CDR3 nucleotides are TGTGCCAGCAGCCCTGTTGGGGTGCATTGGGGCTACACCTTC. It translates to CASSPVGVHWGYTF.

This chain connects TRBV30 to TRBJ2-1; TRBD2 matches at 10 bases. The germline V gene encodes CDR1 GTSNPN and CDR2 SVGIG (reference sequence). The junction had 8 bases not matched to a gene; V was cut back by 5 bases and J by 7 bases. CDR3 length: 14 amino acids. The CDR3 DNA is TGTGCCTGGTCGATACTAGCGGGGCTGAATGAGCAGTTCTTC. Translating it yields CAWSILAGLNEQFF.

V usage is TRBV2 and J usage is TRBJ1-1; D remains unclear. The CDR3 contains 14 residues. Per the germline V gene, CDR1 is SNHLY and CDR2 is FYNNEI. Trimming took off 6 bases at V and 4 bases at J, with 15 bases between the two ends. The CDR3 DNA is TGTGCCAGCAGAGACCTAACAGCGGGCACTGAAGCTTTCTTT. Translating it yields CASRDLTAGTEAFF.

The chain combines TRBV11-2 with TRBJ2-3; D remains unclear. V was pared by 5 bases and J by 0 bases, with 15 bases between. CDR3 length: 16 amino acids. Germline V lookup: CDR1 SGHAT, CDR2 FQNNGV. CDR3 loop: CASSQLRRRSTDTQYF. The CDR3 DNA reads as TGTGCCAGCAGCCAACTTAGGAGACGGAGCACAGATACGCAGTATTTT.

This rearrangement joins TRBV21-1 to TRBJ2-2. TRBV21-1 is listed as a pseudogene. This CDR3 comprises 18 residues. The chain's CDR3 is CASSKLGWDFSNTGELFF. In DNA, the CDR3 is TGTGCCAGCAGCAAACTGGGGTGGGATTTTTCGAACACCGGGGAGCTGTTTTTT.